The T cell receptor beta chain under discussion was sequenced for a study of spatial heterogeneity in lung cancer. Study findings and constraints: Coverage of tumor T cells, by estimate, reached around 7.6% for alpha chains and roughly 13% for beta chains. Tumor mutation counts were tracked by expanded intratumoral alpha and beta TCR counts.

Germline lookup yields CDR1 DFQATT and CDR2 SNEGSKA (reference sequence). The CDR3 extends over 12 amino acids. The V end lost 5 bases, the J end lost 1 base, and 5 bases lay between the germline ends. In this sample, this clonotype turned up a few times. Its specificity is not known. From the 5' RACE reads, TCRdb called clonotypes with MiXCR, one entry per CDR3 protein. The sample records about 13,000 distinct CDR3 sequences, roughly 5.6% being singletons. Time point noted: sample taken at primary tumor resection. Samples were donated by 72 untreated early-stage non-small cell lung cancer patients. Unsorted whole RNA from tumor, nontumor lung or frozen PBMC underwent sequencing.

The chain joins TRBV20-1 to TRBJ2-2; D not certain. The receptor was derived from a male donor with early-stage non-small cell lung cancer. Material: lung tumor tissue, obtained at surgery. CDR3: CSAVGNTGELFF. Written as DNA, the CDR3 is TGCAGTGCTGTGGGGAACACCGGGGAGCTGTTTTTT.